The rows below give T cell receptor beta chains drawn from one sample of a study of cytomegalovirus exposure and HLA in healthy donors. Method: immunoSEQ multiplex PCR; TCRdb's copy keeps in-frame clones and lacks some. The sample includes around 150,000 clones, 65% to 70% of them seen just once. Sequencing was carried out using PBMCs. The origin of the receptors is a man under 40 in good health and CMV-seropositive. Both conserved end residues are part of each CDR3.

TRBJ2-1	14	TRBV19	CASSPSRGLTEQFF
TRBJ2-5	13	TRBV7-3	CASSPTPEETQYF
TRBJ1-5	15	TRBV28	CASSLSGFSNQPQHF
TRBJ1-5	14	TRBV5-1	CASRPGQGNQPQHF
TRBJ1-2	16	TRBV5-1	CASSLGLDRVDYGYTF
TRBJ2-2	22	TRBV4-2	CASSQDRLSRTSGRVGPGELFF
TRBJ2-1	13	TRBV25-1	CASSEHLADEQFF
TRBJ2-5	15	TRBV5-1	CASSLTSAPQETQYF
TRBJ2-7	13	TRBV19	CASSTDRVGEQYF
TRBJ2-6	15	TRBV19	CASSIRFTGANVLTF
TRBJ1-1	13	TRBV30	CAWSETGNPEAFF
TRBJ1-1	14	TRBV28	CASRDGTWDTEAFF
TRBJ2-5	16	TRBV11-2	CASSLKPRTKGETQYF
TRBJ2-2	17	TRBV25-1	CASSELANSGNTGELFF
TRBJ2-6	14	TRBV19	CASSEGAGANVLTF
TRBJ1-6	14	TRBV2	CASNPGQAYSPLHF
TRBJ1-1	14	TRBV5-5	CASSPESRLAEAFF
TRBJ1-4	16	TRBV7-6	CASSPVPGQGNEKLFF
TRBJ2-1	15	TRBV7-9	CASSSYSGDHNEQFF
TRBJ1-2	15	TRBV29-1	CSVEGLQPLDYGYTF
TRBJ2-7	13	TRBV27	CASSPATTYEQYF
TRBJ1-2	13	TRBV19	CASSRSGQYGYTF
TRBJ1-2	14	TRBV28	CASSLFRGGEGYTF
TRBJ1-2	15	TRBV19	CASRLRVDPNYGYTF
TRBJ2-7	15	TRBV28	CASSTSSGSVYEQYF
TRBJ1-5	11	TRBV20-1	CSAGDLRLAHF
TRBJ2-5	16	TRBV21-1	CASSKAWRQWQETQYF
TRBJ2-3	14	TRBV5-4	CASSLDRVVDTQYF
TRBJ1-2	12	TRBV29-1	CSVEGRVYGYTF
TRBJ1-2	15	TRBV4-1	CASSQATLGGYGYTF
TRBJ2-7	14	TRBV19	CASRRQGSSYEQYF
TRBJ2-7	14	TRBV27	CASSLRGVSYEQYF
TRBJ1-2	13	TRBV6-5	CASSGQGGEGYTF
TRBJ2-1	14	TRBV5-1	CASSLVEGLGEQFF
TRBJ2-5	15	TRBV9	CASSPGTGISETQYF
TRBJ2-7	12	TRBV28	CASSLSLPEQYF
TRBJ2-1	18	TRBV7-3	CASSLILAGGQGNNEQFF